The clone carrying this T cell receptor beta chain showed up just a few times. Its target is not known. CDR1 SGHTA and CDR2 FQGNSA come from the germline V gene. The CDR3 runs 19 residues. The junction had 18 bases not matched to a gene; V was cut back by 1 base and J by 4 bases. The entry originates in a study of beta chain features in type 1 diabetes. Study outcomes and limitations: VDJ junctions in type 1 diabetes patients carried more deletions and fewer insertions. TCRB CDR3s were moderately but significantly shorter in Type 1 diabetes patients in all four CD4+ subsets.

Sorting based on CD45RO/CCR7/CD25/CD127/CD95/CD27 separated CD4+ naive, central memory, regulatory and stem cell-like memory cells. The entirety of the isolated RNA underwent reverse transcription, so expressed TCRB transcripts were sequenced. Sequenced naive, central memory and regulatory T cell samples produced an average of roughly 3.6 million reads. Clones were read by immunoSEQ multiplex PCR, and TCRdb kept only the in-frame ones, dropping some. The sample shows 130,000 or so clones, roughly 15% of them seen only once. This TCR was sampled from a man younger than 45 with type 1 diabetes. Sequenced input: central memory CD4+ T cells from blood. This chain links TRBV7-2 with TRBJ2-5, with TRBD2 matching 7 bases. The CDR3 region has the DNA TGTGCCAGCAGCTTAGGCCGGCGGATTAGCGGGTACATCATAGAGACCCAGTACTTC. Translation: CASSLGRRISGYIIETQYF.